Below, 13 T cell receptor beta chains from the same sample are listed, as sequenced in a study of cytomegalovirus exposure and HLA in healthy donors. Amplification used 60 Vbeta primers and 13 Jbeta primers. Method: immunoSEQ multiplex PCR; TCRdb's copy keeps in-frame clones and lacks some. The sample includes roughly 50,000 clones. Input material: PBMCs. All receptors come from a male donor in good health and CMV-seropositive.

The chain couples TRBV4-3 to TRBJ1-6; 8 bases agree with TRBD1. The CDR3 sequence is 16 residues long. Germline assignment: CDR1 LGHNA and CDR2 YSLEER. The ends lost 1 base at V and 4 bases at J; junction bases unmatched: 3. The CDR3 DNA sequence: TGCGCCAGCAGCCAAGTAGACAGGGGATATAATTCACCCCTCCACTTT. Protein: CASSQVDRGYNSPLHF.

This chain uses TRBV5-5 with TRBJ2-7; 8 bases match TRBD2. Germline CDR1 SGHKS, CDR2 YYEKEE (reference sequence). The junction had 6 bases not matched to a gene; V was cut back by 1 base and J by 3 bases. The CDR3 is 15 amino acids. The DNA of the CDR3 is TGTGCCAGCAGCTTGAGTATTAGCGGGGACTACGAGCAGTACTTC. This gives the protein CASSLSISGDYEQYF. Combining the CDR3 with reference TRBV5-5 and TRBJ2-7 gives the whole variable domain DAGVTQSPTHLIKTRGQQVTLRCSPISGHKSVSWYQQVLGQGPQFIFQYYEKEERGRGNFPDRFSARQFPNYSSELNVNALLLGDSALYLCASSLSISGDYEQYFGPGTRLTVT.

CDR3 in amino acids: CASSLAGTGAVNEQFF. DNA for the CDR3: TGTGCCAGCAGCTTAGCCGGGACAGGGGCAGTTAATGAGCAGTTCTTC. The chain couples TRBV7-9 to TRBJ2-1; 10 bases are a match to TRBD1. Germline V gene lookup returns CDR1 SEHNR and CDR2 FQNEAQ (reference sequence). J lost 7 bases, V lost 0 bases, and 6 bases had no gene match. CDR3 length: 16 amino acids.

CDR3 sequence: CASSLTGGYSNQPQHF. The CDR3 DNA is TGTGCCAGCAGCCTAACAGGGGGCTATAGCAATCAGCCCCAGCATTTT. This chain connects TRBV2 to TRBJ1-5; 9 bases fit TRBD1. Germline lookup yields CDR1 SNHLY and CDR2 FYNNEI. CDR3 length: 16 amino acids. The trim removed 6 bases at V and 0 bases at J, leaving 6 bases unmatched.

The chain recombines TRBV7-3 with TRBJ2-1; 9 bases match TRBD1. Germline V gene data show CDR1 as SGHTA and CDR2 as FQGTGA. Trimming removed 2 bases from V and 2 bases from J; junction bases left unmatched: 4. The CDR3 runs to 16 residues. The CDR3 loop reads CASSLGRDRAYNEQFF. The CDR3, as DNA: TGTGCCAGCAGCTTAGGAAGGGACAGGGCCTACAATGAGCAGTTCTTC.

The chain couples TRBV27 to TRBJ2-5, with D possibly TRBD1 on 5 matching bases. The CDR3 spans 15 residues. V lost 0 bases and J 2 bases, leaving 10 bases between the germline ends. CDR1 MNHEY and CDR2 SMNVEV come from the germline V gene (reference sequence). Here the CDR3 DNA reads TGTGCCAGCAGTTTATCCAGGGCGGCTCAAGAGACCCAGTACTTC. Protein: CASSLSRAAQETQYF.

The chain uses TRBV6-1 and TRBJ2-2, with a tentative D call TRBD1 (6 bases). V dropped 4 bases and J dropped 0 bases, with 12 bases sitting between them. The V gene's germline CDR1 is MNHNS and CDR2 SASEGT. The CDR3 covers 16 residues. The CDR3 protein is CASSAGQIPNTGELFF. CDR3 DNA: TGTGCCAGCAGTGCCGGACAGATCCCGAACACCGGGGAGCTGTTTTTT.

V gene TRBV11-2 combines with J gene TRBJ2-7; D gene ambiguous. The germline V gene has CDR1 SGHAT and CDR2 FQNNGV. V was trimmed by 0 bases and J by 1 base, leaving 10 bases between them. CDR3 size: 15 residues. The CDR3 spells CASSLDLARSYEQYF. In DNA, the CDR3 is TGTGCCAGCAGCTTAGATCTGGCCAGGTCCTACGAGCAGTACTTC.

J is TRBJ2-7 and V is TRBV12-5; D gene uncertain. The germline V and J ends were trimmed by 1 base and 4 bases, with 5 bases remaining between them. Germline V gene sequence: CDR1 LGHNT, CDR2 FRNRAP. The length of the CDR3 is 12 residues. CDR3 coding DNA: TGTGCTAGTGGTTTGGCGAGGTACGAGCAGTACTTC. Encoded protein: CASGLARYEQYF.

V and J are TRBV27 and TRBJ2-7; 7 bases map to TRBD1. Unmatched junction bases numbered 10, after V lost 8 bases and J lost 3 bases. CDR1 MNHEY and CDR2 SMNVEV come from the germline V gene (reference sequence). The CDR3 totals 14 residues. CDR3 region: CASSLGGISYEQYF. CDR3 DNA: TGTGCCAGCTCCCTAGGGGGCATAAGCTACGAGCAGTACTTC.

J is TRBJ1-4 and V is TRBV28, with a possible D match to TRBD1 (5 bases). The V and J ends lost 6 bases and 4 bases respectively, with 15 bases between them. CDR3 length: 15 residues. Germline CDR1 is MDHEN and CDR2 is SYDVKM. This chain's CDR3 is CASSSTTGGNEKLFF. For the CDR3, the DNA is TGTGCCAGCAGCTCTACAACCGGGGGTAATGAAAAACTGTTTTTT.

V usage is TRBV10-3 and J usage is TRBJ2-2, with 11 bases that match TRBD1. This CDR3 is built from 14 residues. CDR1 is ENHRY and CDR2 is SYGVKD in the germline V gene. V trimming: 8 bases; J trimming: 5 bases; junction bases outside the gene matches: 4. The CDR3 reads CAIRGTGGTGELFF. As DNA, the CDR3 is TGTGCCATCCGCGGGACAGGGGGTACCGGGGAGCTGTTTTTT.

V and J are TRBV9 and TRBJ1-2, with 12 bases matching TRBD1. The CDR3 loop spans 15 amino acids. Trimming removed 3 bases from V and 4 bases from J; junction bases left unmatched: 4. Germline-derived CDR1 and CDR2 are SGDLS and YYNGEE. The CDR3 is CASSAGTGGIYGYTF. CDR3 in DNA: TGTGCCAGCAGCGCCGGGACAGGGGGCATCTATGGCTACACCTTC.